What follows is one T cell receptor (beta chain) and its context. Its antigen has not been determined. No much larger clonotype is one base removed from it; base qualities were not supplied. The receptor library was made with 5' RACE. TCRdb shows the sequencer as Illumina HiSeq 2500. A second PCR of roughly 6 to 11 cycles was run with a J-beta primer mix and a sample-barcoded 5' primer. A unique molecular identifier was introduced onto each TCR beta cDNA molecule by a template-switch 5' adaptor carrying 12 random nucleotides. Each sample yielded at least 3 million CDR3-containing paired-end reads. First-strand cDNA synthesis was performed from all RNA using the Mint cDNA synthesis kit, with priming by a TRBC-specific oligonucleotide. Following uracil-DNA glycosylase treatment, all cDNA underwent a first 18-cycle PCR with the universal primers M1SS and BC2_uni_R. The paper's processing steps were these. For normalization, 1 million high-quality reads were randomly selected from each sample, with every read carrying a distinct molecular identifier. Instead of being binned into consensus sequences, reads with shared molecular identifiers were discarded. MiTCR, set to a Q25 quality threshold and the strictest error-elimination algorithm, was used for CDR3 identification, clonotype clustering and error correction. A nonparametric unseen species model using Euler transformation provided a lower-bound estimate of total TCR beta diversity. TCRdb cleaned the public reads at Q25 with fastp, built clones with MiXCR and kept in-frame beta chains. Rows with a matching CDR3 protein are joined into one entry that keeps the most common DNA and genes. Here the V and J calls rest on TCRdb's processing, not on the authors' analysis. Counted in this sample were some 920,000 distinct CDR3 sequences; roughly 51% of them appeared once. Of the sample, 20% to 25% is held by the ten largest clones.

The sample originates from a study of blood T cells in healthy people across ages (dated by TCRdb to about 2015). At the level of the whole study: In model experiments, template switching captured about one uniquely barcoded TCR beta cDNA molecule for every two T cells. The study measured age-related changes in TCR beta repertoire diversity using deep sequencing normalized with unique cDNA molecular identifiers. Donors were grouped into four age groups: young (average 16 years), middle-aged (39), aged (62) and long-lived (approximately 78). To avoid experimental bias, donors of different ages were distributed randomly across sequencing lanes. The study analyzed two additional independent replicas of 1 million unique cDNA reads from the same blood draw for two donors, one aged 18 to 30 and one aged 80 or older.

Overall study outcomes, separate from this receptor: Compared with the aged group, the long-lived group had more naive CD4+ T cells, fewer expanded clones and increased TCR diversity, suggesting age selection. Total diversity estimates from one million sequenced T cells were considered lower bounds and underestimates. As age increased, observed TCR beta diversity per million T cells dropped in a roughly linear way, and a significant reduction was already evident by age 40. There was a strong correlation between observed TCR beta diversity and the percentage of naive T cells measured by flow cytometry. Because donor CMV infection status was unknown, age-related changes in expanded clonotypes were potentially confounded. Since profiling was done on bulk unsorted PBMCs, naive and antigen-experienced compartments could not be conclusively compared.

Donors were roughly 40 systemically healthy Caucasian individuals from Russia aged roughly 6 to 100 years. Each donor gave about 9.7 milliliters of peripheral blood, drawn into EDTA-treated Vacutainer tubes. Ficoll-Paque density-gradient centrifugation was used to isolate PBMCs, with at least 6 million per sample. Trizol reagent was used to extract total RNA from PBMCs, with at least 5.5 micrograms per sample. For every donor, an aliquot of PBMCs went through flow cytometry to measure the percentages of naive CD45RAhigh/CD27high T cells. The germline V gene (reference sequence) yields DFQATT for CDR1 and SNEGSKA for CDR2. The junction carries 10 bases between V and J, which are trimmed by 2 bases and 8 bases respectively. The cysteine opens and the phenylalanine closes a CDR3 of 12 amino acids. Kept here is only the CDR3 DNA, which spans 36 bases and is read in frame from base 1.

Sequenced sample: blood. The sequence is built from TRBV20-1 and TRBJ2-1, with the D call perhaps TRBD1 or TRBD2, each one matching 5 bases. This TCR came from a woman aged 55-70 years in good health. CDR3 loop: CSARRDGDEQFF. The nucleotide sequence reads TGCAGTGCTAGAAGGGACGGCGATGAGCAGTTCTTC.